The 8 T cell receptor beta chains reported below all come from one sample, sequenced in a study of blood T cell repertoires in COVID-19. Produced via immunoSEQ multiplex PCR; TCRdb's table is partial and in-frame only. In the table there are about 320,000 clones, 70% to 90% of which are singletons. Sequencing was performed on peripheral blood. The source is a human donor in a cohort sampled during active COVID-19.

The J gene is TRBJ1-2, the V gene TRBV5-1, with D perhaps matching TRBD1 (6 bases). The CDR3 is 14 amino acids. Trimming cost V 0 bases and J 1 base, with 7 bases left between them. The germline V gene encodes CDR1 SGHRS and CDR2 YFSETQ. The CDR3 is CASSLGTVNYGYTF. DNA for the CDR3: TGCGCCAGCAGCTTGGGGACAGTTAACTATGGCTACACCTTC.

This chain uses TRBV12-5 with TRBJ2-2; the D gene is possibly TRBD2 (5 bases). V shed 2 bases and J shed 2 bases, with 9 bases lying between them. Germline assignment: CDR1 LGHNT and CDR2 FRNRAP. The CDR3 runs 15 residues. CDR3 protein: CASGLYGINTGELFF. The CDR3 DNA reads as TGTGCTAGTGGTTTGTACGGGATCAACACCGGGGAGCTGTTTTTT. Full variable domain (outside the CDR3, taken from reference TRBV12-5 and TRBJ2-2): DARVTQTPRHKVTEMGQEVTMRCQPILGHNTVFWYRQTMMQGLELLAYFRNRAPLDDSGMPKDRFSAEMPDATLATLKIQPSEPRDSAVYFCASGLYGINTGELFFGEGSRLTVL.

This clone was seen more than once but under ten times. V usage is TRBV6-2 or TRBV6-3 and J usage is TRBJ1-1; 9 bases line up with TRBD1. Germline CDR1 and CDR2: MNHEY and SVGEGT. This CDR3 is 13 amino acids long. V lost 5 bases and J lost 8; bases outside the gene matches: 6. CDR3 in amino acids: CASSVDRGDEAFF. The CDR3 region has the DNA TGTGCCAGCAGTGTAGACAGGGGGGACGAAGCTTTCTTT.

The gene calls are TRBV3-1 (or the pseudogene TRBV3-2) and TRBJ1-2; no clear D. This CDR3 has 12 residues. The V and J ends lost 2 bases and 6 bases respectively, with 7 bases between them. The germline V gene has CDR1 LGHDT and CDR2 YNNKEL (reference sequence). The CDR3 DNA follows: TGTGCCAGCAGCCAAATATCAGATGGCTACACCTTC. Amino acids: CASSQISDGYTF.

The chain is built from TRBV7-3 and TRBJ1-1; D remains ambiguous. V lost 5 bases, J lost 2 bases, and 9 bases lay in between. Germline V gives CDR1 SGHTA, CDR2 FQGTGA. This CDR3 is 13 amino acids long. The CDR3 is CASSPRGNTEAFF. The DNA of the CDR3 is TGTGCCAGCAGCCCCCGGGGTAACACTGAAGCTTTCTTT.

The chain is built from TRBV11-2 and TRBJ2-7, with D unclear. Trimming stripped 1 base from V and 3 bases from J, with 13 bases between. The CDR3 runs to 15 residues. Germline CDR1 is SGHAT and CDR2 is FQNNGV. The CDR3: CASSLGMGLSYEQYF. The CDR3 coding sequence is TGTGCCAGCAGCTTAGGTATGGGCCTGAGCTACGAGCAGTACTTC.

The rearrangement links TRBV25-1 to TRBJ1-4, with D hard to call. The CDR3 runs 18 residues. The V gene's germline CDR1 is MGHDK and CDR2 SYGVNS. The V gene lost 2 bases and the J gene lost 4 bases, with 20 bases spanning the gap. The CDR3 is CASSEMGPGSYNNEKLFF. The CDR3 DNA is TGTGCCAGCAGTGAAATGGGCCCAGGCAGCTACAATAATGAAAAACTGTTTTTT.

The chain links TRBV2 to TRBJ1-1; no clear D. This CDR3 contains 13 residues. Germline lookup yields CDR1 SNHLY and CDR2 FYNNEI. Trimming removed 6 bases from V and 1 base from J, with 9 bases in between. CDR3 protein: CASRGDWNTEAFF. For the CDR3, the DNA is TGTGCCAGCAGGGGTGACTGGAACACTGAAGCTTTCTTT. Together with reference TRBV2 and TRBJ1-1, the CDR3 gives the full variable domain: EPEVTQTPSHQVTQMGQEVILRCVPISNHLYFYWYRQILGQKVEFLVSFYNNEISEKSEIFDDQFSVERPDGSNFTLKIRSTKLEDSAMYFCASRGDWNTEAFFGQGTRLTVV.